Following are 23 T cell receptor beta chains from one sample sequenced in a study of blood T cells in healthy people across ages. A J-beta primer mix and a sample-barcoded 5' primer were used in a second PCR of about 7 to 12 cycles. A single record per CDR3 protein comes from TCRdb applying MiXCR to the 5' RACE reads. Among around 870,000 distinct CDR3 sequences listed, 25% to 35% were seen once. Sequencing was carried out using blood. Receptors originate from an elderly woman in good health.

This clonotype has ten or more counts. The chain couples TRBV27 to TRBJ2-1, with TRBD2 identical over 9 bases. This CDR3 has 17 amino acids. Germline V gene lookup returns CDR1 MNHEY and CDR2 SMNVEV (reference sequence). Trimming cost V 2 bases and J 8 bases; bases outside gene matches: 13. The CDR3 region is CASSLVASSGGGDEQFF. CDR3 DNA: TGTGCCAGCAGTTTAGTAGCAAGTAGCGGGGGAGGCGATGAGCAGTTCTTC.

The chain combines TRBV28 with TRBJ2-7, with 8 bases identical to TRBD2. Per germline, CDR1 MDHEN and CDR2 SYDVKM. This CDR3 is built from 15 residues. With 5 bases clipped from V and 2 bases from J, the junction kept 8 bases outside the gene matches. CDR3 amino acids: CASSLIRGGPYEQYF. Here the CDR3 DNA reads TGTGCCAGCAGTCTCATTCGCGGGGGGCCCTACGAGCAGTACTTC. Full variable domain (rest looked up from reference TRBV28 and TRBJ2-7): DVKVTQSSRYLVKRTGEKVFLECVQDMDHENMFWYRQDPGLGLRLIYFSYDVKMKEKGDIPEGYSVSREKKERFSLILESASTNQTSMYLCASSLIRGGPYEQYFGPGTRLTVT.

Points on this clonotype: A much larger clone differs by one base, so this may be a read error. The rearrangement uses TRBV9 and TRBJ2-1; a possible D gene is TRBD2 (6 bases). With 0 bases removed from V and 4 bases from J, the gap between germline ends came to 11 bases. The CDR3 covers 15 residues. CDR1 is SGDLS, CDR2 YYNGEE, per germline. As DNA, the CDR3 is TGTGCCAGCAGCGTAGGGAAGGAGGGTTACAATGAGCAGTTCTTC. Translated: CASSVGKEGYNEQFF.

This clonotype occurred a few times. The chain is built from TRBV20-1 and TRBJ2-7; D may be TRBD2 (5 bases). Germline-derived CDR1 and CDR2 are DFQATT and SNEGSKA (reference sequence). The V gene lost 2 bases and the J gene lost 4 bases, with 9 bases spanning the gap. The CDR3 contains 12 residues. In DNA, the CDR3 is TGCAGTGCTAGAAAACGGGGTTACGAGCAGTACTTC. Its protein is CSARKRGYEQYF.

With regard to this clonotype: This may come from a read error, since a much larger clone is one base off. The V and J genes are TRBV12-3 or TRBV12-4 and TRBJ1-1; perhaps TRBD1 as D (5 bases). The CDR3 length is 15 residues. The CDR3 spells CANSFLGARNTEAFF. The CDR3 DNA sequence: TGTGCCAACAGTTTTCTAGGGGCCCGGAACACTGAAGCTTTCTTT.

This clonotype was seen ten or more times. CDR3 DNA: TGCGCCAGCAGCTTGTCGTCTTCCTACAATGAGCAGTTCTTC. Translation: CASSLSSSYNEQFF. The rearrangement links TRBV5-1 to TRBJ2-1; unclear D gene. With 1 base removed from V and 1 base from J, the gap between germline ends came to 6 bases. CDR3 length equals 14 residues. From germline, CDR1 is SGHRS and CDR2 YFSETQ.

This clonotype was seen only a few times. Since a much larger clone is just one base distant, this may be a read error. The J gene is TRBJ1-4, the V gene TRBV7-9, with 10 positions matching TRBD1. Germline values: CDR1 SEHNR, CDR2 FQNEAQ (reference sequence). This CDR3 comprises 14 residues. The CDR3 DNA sequence: TGTGCCAGCAGCGCCGGGACAGGGGTTGAAAAACGGTTTTTT. It codes for CASSAGTGVEKRFF.

CDR3 bases: TGTGCCAGCAGGCGGACAGAGAACACCTACGAGCAGTACTTC. Its translation: CASRRTENTYEQYF. J is TRBJ2-7 and V is TRBV7-8; perhaps TRBD1 as D (6 bases). Trimming pared 6 bases from V and 2 bases from J, leaving 14 bases between. The CDR3 sequence is 14 residues long. Looked up from germline, CDR1 is SGHVS and CDR2 is FQNEAQ.

Comments on this clonotype: This sequence may be a read error, since a much larger clone differs from it by one base. V usage is TRBV24-1 and J usage is TRBJ2-1; D gene unclear. The CDR3 has 12 amino acids. Germline loops: CDR1 KGHDR, CDR2 SFDVKD. V dropped 5 bases and J dropped 13 bases, with 14 bases sitting between them. CDR3 protein: CATSGVTETQFF. DNA for the CDR3: TGTGCCACCAGTGGTGTTACAGAGACCCAGTTCTTC.

This clonotype has at least ten counts. J is TRBJ2-3 and V is TRBV4-3, with TRBD1 matching over 7 bases. Germline-derived CDR1 and CDR2 are LGHNA and YSLEER. With 1 base clipped from V and 4 bases from J, the junction kept 5 bases outside the gene matches. The CDR3 has 15 amino acids. CDR3: CASSQGAGGSDTQYF. In DNA form, the CDR3 reads TGCGCCAGCAGCCAAGGGGCAGGGGGTTCAGATACGCAGTATTTT.

This clonotype was picked up a small number of times. CDR3 amino acids: CASSRGQSYGYTF. CDR3 nucleotides: TGTGCCAGCAGTCGGGGACAGTCCTATGGCTACACCTTC. The chain carries TRBV6-2 or TRBV6-3 and TRBJ1-2; 7 nucleotides match TRBD1. The CDR3 is 13 residues long. Germline assignment: CDR1 MNHEY and CDR2 SVGEGT. Trimming at V came to 5 bases and at J to 4 bases, leaving 4 bases not matched to a gene.

Details on this clonotype: It is likely a read error, because the conserved phenylalanine at the end of the CDR3 is missing. The chain is built from TRBV12-3 or TRBV12-4 and TRBJ2-3, with D possibly matching TRBD2 (5 bases). The CDR3 extends over 15 amino acids. Trimming took off 2 bases at V and 3 bases at J, with 12 bases between the two ends. This chain's CDR3 is CASSLMRVGTDTQYS. In DNA, the CDR3 is TGTGCCAGCAGTTTAATGAGGGTGGGGACAGATACGCAGTATTCC.

This clonotype has ten or more counts. This chain links TRBV12-3 or TRBV12-4 with TRBJ2-3; 7 bases are shared with TRBD1. J lost 4 bases, V lost 10 bases, and 14 bases had no gene match. The CDR3 runs to 15 residues. CDR3 loop: CATSKRQGSADTQYF. The CDR3 region has the DNA TGTGCCACCTCGAAACGACAGGGTTCAGCAGATACGCAGTATTTT.

In its sample, this clonotype was seen many times. The chain recombines TRBV10-3 with TRBJ1-6; tentatively, D is TRBD1 (5 bases). CDR3 length equals 14 residues. The germline CDR1 and CDR2 sequences are ENHRY and SYGVKD. With 8 bases removed from V and 6 bases from J, the gap between germline ends came to 14 bases. CDR3 region: CAIAAGWSNSPLHF. DNA of the CDR3: TGTGCCATCGCGGCAGGGTGGAGTAATTCACCCCTCCACTTT.

This clonotype has at least ten counts. The chain employs TRBV6-2 or TRBV6-3 and TRBJ2-7; tentatively, D is TRBD1 (6 bases). V dropped 9 bases and J dropped 4 bases, with 22 bases sitting between them. Germline V gene data show CDR1 as MNHEY and CDR2 as SVGEGT. CDR3 length equals 15 residues. CDR3 protein: CASRRPGTSSYEQYF. The CDR3 bases are TGTGCCAGTAGACGACCCGGGACATCTTCATACGAGCAGTACTTC.

The chain couples TRBV7-9 to TRBJ1-1, with no clear D. CDR3 size: 13 residues. The V and J ends lost 5 bases and 0 bases respectively, with 7 bases between them. Germline values: CDR1 SEHNR, CDR2 FQNEAQ (reference sequence). The CDR3 loop is CASSQPMNTEAFF. The CDR3 region has the DNA TGTGCCAGCAGCCAACCTATGAACACTGAAGCTTTCTTT.

The V call is TRBV3-1, the J call TRBJ1-2; D is unresolved. Germline CDR1 LGHDT, CDR2 YNNKEL (reference sequence). Trimming removed 1 base at V and 4 bases at J, with 10 bases between. The CDR3 runs to 14 residues. In DNA form, the CDR3 reads TGTGCCAGCAGCCAAGGGGCAGCGTGCTATGGCTACACCTTC. The encoded protein is CASSQGAACYGYTF. Full variable domain (remainder filled in from reference TRBV3-1 and TRBJ1-2): DTAVSQTPKYLVTQMGNDKSIKCEQNLGHDTMYWYKQDSKKFLKIMFSYNNKELIINETVPNRFSPKSPDKAHLNLHINSLELGDSAVYFCASSQGAACYGYTFGSGTRLTVV.

This chain uses TRBV4-2 with TRBJ1-3, with TRBD1 identical over 9 bases. V trimming: 4 bases; J trimming: 0 bases; junction bases outside the gene matches: 10. Germline CDR1 reads LGHNA; CDR2 reads YNFKEQ. CDR3 length equals 18 residues. This chain's CDR3 is CASSRPGTGRASGNTIYF. The DNA for the CDR3 is TGTGCCAGCAGCCGCCCCGGGACAGGGAGGGCCTCTGGAAACACCATATATTTT.

The chain couples TRBV28 to TRBJ1-2, with D uncertain. V lost 5 bases and J lost 1, with 8 bases in between. Germline values: CDR1 MDHEN, CDR2 SYDVKM. There are 13 residues in the CDR3. The CDR3 DNA reads as TGTGCCAGCAGTGCTTCAGATAACTATGGCTACACCTTC. The encoded protein is CASSASDNYGYTF.

This clonotype was recorded at least ten times. V usage is TRBV7-2 and J usage is TRBJ1-2; tentative D call: TRBD1 (5 bases). This CDR3 is 15 amino acids long. V shed 5 bases and J shed 0 bases, with 13 bases lying between them. Germline V gene lookup returns CDR1 SGHTA and CDR2 FQGNSA. CDR3 in amino acids: CASSPWTLANYGYTF. The CDR3 DNA reads TGTGCCAGCAGCCCATGGACACTCGCTAACTATGGCTACACCTTC.

With respect to this clonotype: This sequence may be a read error, since a much larger clone differs from it by one base. The rearrangement links TRBV2 to TRBJ2-5; D not resolved. Germline V gene sequence: CDR1 SNHLY, CDR2 FYNNEI. V gave up 7 bases and J gave up 11 bases, with 23 bases separating them. This CDR3 spans 14 amino acids. The CDR3 region is CASNVRPTYNEQYF. Here the CDR3 DNA reads TGTGCCAGCAACGTCAGGCCTACCTACAATGAGCAGTACTTC.

This clonotype was observed a handful of times. CDR3 sequence (DNA): TGTGCCAGCAGCAATCTTCTCCTCTGGACAGGGGGCAATCAGCCCCAGCATTTT. Protein sequence: CASSNLLLWTGGNQPQHF. The chain combines TRBV6-2 or TRBV6-3 with TRBJ1-5; TRBD1 matches 9 bases. Germline V CDR1 and CDR2: MNHEY, SVGEGT. Unmatched junction bases numbered 14, after V lost 6 bases and J lost 2 bases. CDR3 length: 18 amino acids.

This clonotype was observed a handful of times. CDR3 DNA: TGTGCCAGCAGCCTTCCCCTTGGGGGAGACTCCACAGATACGCAGTATTTT. As protein: CASSLPLGGDSTDTQYF. The gene calls are TRBV7-2 and TRBJ2-3, with D possibly called TRBD1 or TRBD2 (5 bases each). CDR1 is SGHTA, CDR2 FQGNSA, per germline. V was pared by 5 bases and J by 2 bases, with 20 bases between. The CDR3 contains 17 residues.